Listed below are T cell receptor beta chains from one sample, sequenced in a study of cytomegalovirus exposure and HLA in healthy donors. Method: immunoSEQ multiplex PCR; TCRdb's copy keeps in-frame clones and lacks some. In all, the sample yields around 150,000 clones. The sample taken for sequencing was PBMCs. The receptors were sampled from a woman aged 55-75 years in good health and CMV-seronegative. The conserved cysteine and the conserved F or W are not part of the CDR3 here. The D gene is left open where the match is weak.

v_call,j_call,d_call,cdr3_aa
TRBV25-1,TRBJ2-2,NA,ASSEYSGNTGELF
TRBV9,TRBJ2-7,NA,ASSLQGYEQY
TRBV9,TRBJ2-7,TRBD2,ASSVSSGGSYEQY
TRBV5-1,TRBJ1-5,TRBD1,ASSWDRGRDQPQH
TRBV7-9,TRBJ1-2,TRBD1,ASSPTGGDNYGYT
TRBV6-5,TRBJ1-6,NA,ASSYSNRGRNSPLH
TRBV5-4,TRBJ2-7,TRBD2,ASSRTSGRGYEQY
TRBV5-1,TRBJ2-7,TRBD1,ASGTGVYEQY
TRBV7-7,TRBJ2-2,NA,ASSSQGAGELF
TRBV2,TRBJ1-1,TRBD1,ASSAGTVNTEAF
TRBV5-1,TRBJ2-7,NA,ASSLVQSSYEQY
TRBV5-8,TRBJ2-5,TRBD1,ASSYGNRGLRETQY
TRBV25-1,TRBJ1-1,TRBD1,ASSAGTVLTEAF
TRBV5-1,TRBJ2-2,NA,ASSWTGSTGELF
TRBV5-1,TRBJ1-1,NA,ATGKRGKAEAF
TRBV6-5,TRBJ2-1,NA,ASRGVSSYNEQF
TRBV5-4,TRBJ1-2,TRBD1,ASSLGGWGQGASNYGYT
TRBV19,TRBJ1-2,NA,ASSIGRRVDYGYT
TRBV5-1,TRBJ1-1,NA,ASSFGGNTEAF
TRBV9,TRBJ2-1,NA,ASSVGQFYNEQF
TRBV19,TRBJ1-5,TRBD1,ASSSADRASPPQH
TRBV15,TRBJ2-1,TRBD1,ATSRDRGQAYNEQF
TRBV7-9,TRBJ2-7,TRBD1,ASSFSVQGYEQY
TRBV5-4,TRBJ1-1,NA,ASSLAGGGNTEAF
TRBV18,TRBJ2-1,TRBD1,ASSRTGTYNEQF
TRBV9,TRBJ2-3,TRBD2,ASSLAGGPIDTQY
TRBV5-8,TRBJ1-5,NA,ASSLARPQH
TRBV6-5,TRBJ2-1,NA,ASTPGHPFYNEQF
TRBV18,TRBJ2-3,NA,ASSPVFQSRNTQY
TRBV6-6,TRBJ1-1,TRBD1,ASSYGYRGGTEAF
TRBV7-2,TRBJ2-1,TRBD1,ASSVGHRGRLVVNEQF
TRBV4-2,TRBJ2-1,NA,ASSQDKLIVF
TRBV27,TRBJ1-4,NA,ASSFDIRYGNEKLF
TRBV4-1,TRBJ1-4,TRBD1,ASSHRDRSEKLF
TRBV2,TRBJ2-1,NA,ASSGSASSYNEQF
TRBV2,TRBJ2-6,NA,ASREDRTGANVLT
TRBV15,TRBJ2-5,TRBD1,ATSRARQGLETQY
TRBV7-8,TRBJ2-7,TRBD1,ASSVQGSAYEQY
TRBV9,TRBJ1-2,NA,ASSVGGNYGYT
TRBV21-1,NA,NA,ASTTVRLAGGPNPAYEQY
TRBV14,TRBJ1-1,TRBD1,ASSRQGRNTEAF